This T cell receptor beta chain was sequenced for a study of PD-L1 blockade in urothelial cancer. As for the study in general: Analyses were performed on blood at 3 weeks after treatment start (the second dose) and at 6 weeks.

Repertoires were generated with immunoSEQ multiplex PCR, while TCRdb's copy carries only in-frame clones and drops some. The profile shows approximately 46,000 clones, about 80% of them singletons. The V gene's germline CDR1 is SGHRS and CDR2 YFSETQ. V was clipped by 7 bases and J by 3 bases, with 17 bases between them. This CDR3 spans 14 amino acids. The clonotype was recovered from a man in his sixties or seventies with urothelial cancer. The chain couples TRBV5-1 to TRBJ2-7, with D possibly TRBD2 on 6 matching bases. The sample here was PBMCs, taken around atezolizumab (anti-PD-L1) treatment. The CDR3 here is CASPLTSKDYEQYF. The DNA of the CDR3 is TGCGCCAGCCCCCTCACTAGCAAGGACTACGAGCAGTACTTC.